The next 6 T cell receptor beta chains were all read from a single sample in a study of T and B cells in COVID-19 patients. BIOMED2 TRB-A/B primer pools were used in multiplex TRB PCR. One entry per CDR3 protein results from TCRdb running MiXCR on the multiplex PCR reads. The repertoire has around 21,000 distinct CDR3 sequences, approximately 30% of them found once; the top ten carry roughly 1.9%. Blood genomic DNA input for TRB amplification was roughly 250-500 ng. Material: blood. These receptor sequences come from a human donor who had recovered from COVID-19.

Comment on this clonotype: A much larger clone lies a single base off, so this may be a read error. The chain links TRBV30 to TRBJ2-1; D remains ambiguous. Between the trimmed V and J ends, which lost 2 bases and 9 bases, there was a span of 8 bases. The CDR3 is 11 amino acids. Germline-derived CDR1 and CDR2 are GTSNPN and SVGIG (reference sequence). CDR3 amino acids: CAWSPWGEQFF. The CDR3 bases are TGTGCCTGGAGTCCCTGGGGTGAGCAGTTCTTC. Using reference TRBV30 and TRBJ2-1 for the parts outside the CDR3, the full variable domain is SQTIHQWPATLVQPVGSPLSLECTVEGTSNPNLYWYRQAAGRGLQLLFYSVGIGQISSEVPQNLSASRPQDRQFILSSKKLLLSDSGFYLCAWSPWGEQFFGPGTRLTVL.

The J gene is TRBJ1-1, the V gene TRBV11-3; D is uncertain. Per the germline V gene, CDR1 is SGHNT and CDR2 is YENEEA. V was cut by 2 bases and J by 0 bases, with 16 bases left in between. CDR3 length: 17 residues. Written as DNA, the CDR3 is TGTGCCAGCAGCTTAATCGGGAATTGGGCTCTGAACACTGAAGCTTTCTTT. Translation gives CASSLIGNWALNTEAFF.

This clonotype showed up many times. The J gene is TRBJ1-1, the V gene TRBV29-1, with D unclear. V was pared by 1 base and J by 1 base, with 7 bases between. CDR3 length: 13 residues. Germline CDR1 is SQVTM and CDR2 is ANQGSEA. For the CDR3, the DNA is TGCAGCGTTGAAGTTACGGCGAACACTGAAGCTTTCTTT. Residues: CSVEVTANTEAFF.

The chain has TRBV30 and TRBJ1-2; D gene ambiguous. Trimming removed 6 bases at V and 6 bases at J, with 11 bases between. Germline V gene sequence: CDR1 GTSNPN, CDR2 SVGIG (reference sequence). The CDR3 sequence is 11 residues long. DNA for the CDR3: TGTGCCTGCCCTCGGGGTCATGGCTACACCTTC. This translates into CACPRGHGYTF.

The CDR3 DNA reads as TGTGCCAGCAGCGAACAACCGAACACTGAAGCTTTCTTT. This translates into CASSEQPNTEAFF. The chain carries TRBV6-4 and TRBJ1-1; D remains unclear. The length of the CDR3 is 13 residues. V was trimmed by 6 bases and J by 1 base, leaving 9 bases between them. Germline V gives CDR1 MRHNA, CDR2 SNTAGT.

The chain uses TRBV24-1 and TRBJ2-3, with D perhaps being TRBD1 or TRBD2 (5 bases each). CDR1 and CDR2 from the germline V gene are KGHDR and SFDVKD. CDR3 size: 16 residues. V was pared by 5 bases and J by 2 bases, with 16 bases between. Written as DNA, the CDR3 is TGTGCCACCAGTGTTGGGACGCAAAATCCCACAGATACGCAGTATTTT. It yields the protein CATSVGTQNPTDTQYF.